This TCR beta chain is from a study of cytomegalovirus exposure and HLA in healthy donors (dated by TCRdb to 2015 to 2018). Some background on the complete study: An earlier analysis of roughly 500 of the donors reported approximately 270 Gb of sequence data and roughly 100 million unique TCR beta sequences from about 179 million T cells. Rather than using new phenotypic data, the later analysis identified candidate immune exposures from TCR beta sequences and from how often those sequences occurred across donors. In a later analysis, previously published TCR beta repertoires from roughly 710 donors were re-analyzed and high-resolution HLA genotyping was added so that TCR occurrence patterns could be studied. To decide whether each TCR beta V gene segment behaved as functional or pseudogenic, an earlier analysis of approximately 590 of the donors relied on high-throughput TCR beta sequencing. The study profiled the T cell repertoires of 666 subjects by immunosequencing and related them to cytomegalovirus serostatus. The number of typed donors differed by locus: roughly 620-640 for A, B, C, DRB1 and DQB1; some 500 for DQA1; around 610 for DPA1; and roughly 490 for DPB1. Among about 360 genotyped donors of the cohort, an average of 235,054 unique TCR beta nucleotide sequences were sequenced per donor, around 18% of them non-productive. A handful of DR-DQ haplotypes were treated as single units for association and clustering because of strong linkage in the cohort. In addition to the first cohort of 666 subjects, a separate validation cohort of about 120 different subjects was used. HLA typing covered class I and class II loci at four-digit resolution. Donor age, sex, ethnicity and CMV serostatus were compiled alongside the repertoire data. Of the roughly 400 genotyped donors, about 80% fell in the genetic ancestry cluster associated with self-reported Caucasian donors. About 280 gigabases of sequencing data and around 90 million unique TCR sequences made up an early release that covered approximately 650 HLA-typed donors. Genome-wide SNP genotypes for about 65% of the roughly 670 donors were used in a later genetic analysis, which treated that subset as a discovery cohort. All discovery cohort repertoires had been generated on a single sequencing platform. To predict cytomegalovirus infection status, the study brought together high-throughput TCR immunosequencing, statistical association of individual TCRs with disease status, and machine learning. The study aimed to test whether signatures of past pathogen exposure could be identified by cataloging public T cell receptors. The study at large found these results: A further reported finding was that TCR beta sequences accurately predicted the HLA-A and HLA-B alleles for most subjects in the first cohort. V-gene and J-gene trimming of TCR beta chains was associated with a missense DCLRE1C variant in a later genetic analysis, and the association was replicated in an independent cohort. Because HLA typing was unavailable for some donors at each locus, only the typed subset was used in association tests. The earlier analysis of approximately 560 of the donors excluded approximately 17 rarely observed V segments, including chromosome 9 orphons, because counts were too low. A cluster of highly shared sequence variants was judged likely to represent a technical artifact of the sequencing pipeline. The cohort was sequenced for TCR beta chains only, and without alpha or paired-chain data the features that could be detected were limited. Some IMGT-functional V segments, including TRBV6-2 and TRBV6-3, could not be distinguished by the 87-base-pair reads and were therefore excluded. An earlier analysis of some 590 of the donors showed that most TCR beta V segments appeared in productive rearrangements either about 87% or about 30% of the time, which broadly matched IMGT annotations. The authors suggested that the approach could potentially be generalized to other disease states and immunological phenotypes. The study gave a list of about 150 TCR beta chains associated with cytomegalovirus. In a later analysis, TCR association rates were found to vary across HLA loci, with the most associated TCRs seen for DRB1 alleles and the fewest for HLA-C alleles. A later analysis reported that several top co-occurrence clusters appeared linked to parvovirus B19, influenza, CMV and Epstein-Barr virus. The only immune exposure information available for the cohort was CMV serostatus. Compared with equally common non-associated chains, HLA-associated TCR beta chains in a later analysis were more clonally expanded and had lower generation probabilities. A later analysis associated about 17,000 TCR beta sequences with specific HLA alleles at a false discovery rate of 0.05. Cytomegalovirus status was reported to be diagnosed by the classifier with high specificity and sensitivity in both the original and validation cohorts. Linkage disequilibrium might explain the correlated functional status among segregating V segments, but an unknown experimental factor could not be excluded. Three of the identified cytomegalovirus-associated TCR beta chains were confirmed in vitro to be specific for cytomegalovirus antigens. Most CMV-associated TCR beta chains appeared to be HLA-restricted in a later analysis, and the HLA associations seemed to be driven largely by CMV exposure. A later genetic analysis reported fewer N-insertions in productive TCRs among donors in an Asian-associated ancestry cluster than the roughly 640-donor mean. Sequencing depth was assumed to be roughly uniform across donors in the presence/absence analyses, though that assumption may not hold. Most TCR sequences were observed very rarely across donors, whereas some public TCRs were present in many individuals. When HLA alleles, especially DR and DQ, strongly co-occurred, TCR associations were difficult to assign to individual alleles.

The library was produced with the immunoSEQ multiplex PCR assay. For the multiplex PCR, a mixture combining 60 forward primers for TCR Vbeta segments and 13 reverse primers for TCR Jbeta segments was used. The CDR3 region of rearranged TCR beta genes was amplified from genomic DNA by a multiplex PCR assay. The Illumina HiSeq System was used to sequence the amplified TCR beta libraries as 87-base-pair reads. The paper's data handling went like this. In a later analysis, tens of millions of unique TCR beta chains were counted across the 650 to 700 repertoires, and approximately 9.9 million of these chains were shared by at least two donors. A nearest-neighbor algorithm error-corrected the raw reads and collapsed the reads into unique sequences, merging closely related sequences to remove PCR and sequencing errors. Alignment of CDR3 sequences to IMGT reference sequences was used to assign V, D and J gene segments. Each retained sequence needed at least a six-nucleotide match to both a V gene segment and a J gene segment. A rearrangement counted as productive if the CDR3 had no stop codons and remained in frame with V and J, and every other rearrangement counted as non-productive. Following IMGT convention, CDR3 was defined as the stretch from the second conserved V-encoded cysteine up to the conserved J-encoded phenylalanine. The earlier analysis of 550 to 650 of the donors excluded any sequence lacking an unambiguous match to a single V gene segment. An earlier analysis of several hundred of the donors classified V segments as functional when productive rearrangements were above 56.7% and as segregating when the standard deviation between donors was above 5%. To diagnose cytomegalovirus status from the catalog of TCR beta chain sequences, a statistical classification framework was built. A later analysis assigned V and J genes by comparing TCR nucleotide sequences with IMGT/GENE-DB human TR gene sequences. Using the TCRdist pipeline, a later analysis assigned CDR3 sequences along with most-parsimonious VDJ recombination scenarios. In a later analysis, each TCR beta chain was defined by its CDR3 amino acid sequence together with its V-gene family, and reads without a unique V-gene family were excluded. To address suspected cross-contamination and a sequencing artifact, a later analysis removed a few hundred highly shared, low-generation-probability nucleotide sequences. For each public chain, a later analysis derived a clonal expansion index from normalized ranks of inferred template counts within each repertoire. In a later analysis, generation probabilities were computed with a VDJ recombination model fitted to out-of-frame rearrangements, and the resulting probabilities were checked against IGoR. Hypergeometric tests were used in a later analysis to score TCR-TCR, TCR-HLA and TCR-CMV co-occurrence, with a repertoire-size bias correction applied to the TCR pairs. In a later analysis, false discovery rates were estimated by permuting HLA or CMV assignments 20 times. In a later analysis, co-occurring TCRs were grouped with DBSCAN, and TCRdist sequence similarity was added when clustering was performed within HLA-allele-positive subsets. For co-occurrence clustering, repertoires with fewer than 30,000 or more than 120,000 public chains were excluded, along with several repertoires with anomalous nucleotide sharing. In its TCRdb copy, this immuneACCESS table keeps in-frame sequences only and misses some clones. Where compared with another copy, unresolved V genes explain less than half of these, and the others have no known cause. V, J and clone size reflect that table, while D and trimming were determined from the DNA. Counted in this sample were under 200,000 clones; 75% to 90% of them appeared once. The ten biggest clones cover more than 0.25% of the sample.

The cohort was made up of about 670 healthy bone marrow donors. Cohort members were all nominally healthy when sampled, although unrecorded immune exposures were likely present. The donor tested CMV seronegative, placing the donor among the 300 to 400 seronegative members of the cohort. A peripheral blood sample was provided by each donor, and peripheral blood mononuclear cells were used for TCR beta sequencing. Genomic DNA extraction from the blood cell samples was performed with the Qiagen DNeasy Blood Extraction Kit. Via the germline V gene, CDR1 is SGHTA and CDR2 FQGTGA. Measured from the cysteine to the phenylalanine, the CDR3 is 13 residues long. Only the CDR3 DNA stays, 39 bases, in frame from base 1. Trimming at the junction amounts to 4 bases on V and 5 bases on J, and the germline ends lie 11 bases apart. As to this clone: The antigen this receptor binds is unknown. No clone much larger than this one lies a single base away; base qualities are absent.

Sample: PBMCs. The rearrangement joined TRBV7-3 to TRBJ2-5, with a weak D call of TRBD2 (5 bases match). This sequence was found in a woman aged 25 to 39 in good health and CMV-seronegative. The DNA sequence reads TGTGCCAGCAGCTCTCGGGGTTCGGAGACCCAGTACTTC. Its protein product is CASSSRGSETQYF.